The rows below give T cell receptor beta chains drawn from one sample of a study of shared clonotypes between healthy human individuals. Sequencing used immunoSEQ multiplex PCR; TCRdb keeps in-frame clones, though not all of them. The sample shows about 2 million clones, about 95% of them seen only once. The specimen sequenced was naive CD8+ T cells sorted from blood. These receptors were obtained from a man between 18 and 35 years old in good health. Each CDR3 is given with its conserved first and last residue.

>TRBV28|TRBJ2-1
CASSELRERPYNEQFF
>TRBV7-3|TRBJ2-2
CASSFGGTNTGELFF
>TRBV5-1|TRBJ2-7
CASSLSWGSYEQYF
>TRBV28|TRBJ2-5
CASSLSQEGQETQYF
>TRBV30|TRBJ1-6
CAWSEAGQGPLRLHF
>TRBV9|TRBJ1-1
CASSAGTGFTEAFF
>TRBV4-1|TRBJ2-7
CASSHLPSPGQGGTYEQYF
>TRBV6-5|TRBJ2-1
CASSYSVGGPYNEQFF
>TRBV6-1|TRBJ1-5
CASSELESNQPQHF
>TRBV9|TRBJ2-5
CASSVEDRVQTQYF
>TRBV7-9|TRBJ1-4
CASSLFKDSPNEKLFF
>TRBV6-5|TRBJ1-5
CASRLGASSQPQHF
>TRBV4-2|TRBJ2-1
CASSQDGDRGNEQFF
>TRBV4-3|TRBJ2-7
CASSQEENGRGVPYEQYF
>TRBV2|TRBJ1-4
CASTVNEKLFF
>TRBV6-5|TRBJ1-5
CASSNRGANQPQHF
>TRBV11-2|TRBJ2-5
CASSFEPTSVETQYF
>TRBV6-5|TRBJ2-1
CASSGTSEGGEQFF
>TRBV29-1|TRBJ1-4
CSVGSAEKLFF
>TRBV6-6|TRBJ1-5
CASSYGSDLNYQPQHF
>TRBV25-1|TRBJ2-1
CASSPGASGGAGQFF
>TRBV2|TRBJ2-3
CASSELELAESTDTQYF
>TRBV4-1|TRBJ2-2
CASSYRGPNTGELFF
>TRBV2|TRBJ2-2
CASFTGELFF
>TRBV7-9|TRBJ2-1
CASSLILDYNEQFF
>TRBV27|TRBJ1-5
CASSPVGTNGLADQPQHF
>TRBV6-5|TRBJ2-5
CASSYEGVASETQYF
>TRBV4-3|TRBJ2-5
CASSQDLGNDVDQYF
>TRBV5-1|TRBJ2-1
CASSLEMGSYNEQFF
>TRBV4-1|TRBJ2-2
CASSQDMGAGELFF
>TRBV19|TRBJ2-7
CASSIIGGTGGVEQYF
>TRBV2|TRBJ2-2
CASSPGLAVGTGELFF
>TRBV4-2|TRBJ1-2
CASSQELSGRSLDGYTF
>TRBV4-1|TRBJ2-1
CASSQAAVLGDNEQFF
>TRBV27|TRBJ2-1
CASSFSGGSYNEQFF
>TRBV6-5|TRBJ1-1
CASGWGQGMNTEAFF
>TRBV28|TRBJ1-4
CASSLIGYEVAGGNEKLFF
>TRBV4-1|TRBJ1-1
CASSQRLGETEAFF
>TRBV7-9|TRBJ2-2
CASSLAGTAGYTGELFF
>TRBV19|TRBJ1-3
CASSIPGTGNTIYF
>TRBV30|TRBJ1-5
CAWSKGERSQPQHF
>TRBV7-9|TRBJ2-7
CASSLVQGLSYEQYF
>TRBV23-1|TRBJ1-4
CASFHARRRKGEKLFF
>TRBV11-2|TRBJ2-1
CASRLDHNEQFF
>TRBV28|TRBJ1-2
CASSDGTGANYGYTF